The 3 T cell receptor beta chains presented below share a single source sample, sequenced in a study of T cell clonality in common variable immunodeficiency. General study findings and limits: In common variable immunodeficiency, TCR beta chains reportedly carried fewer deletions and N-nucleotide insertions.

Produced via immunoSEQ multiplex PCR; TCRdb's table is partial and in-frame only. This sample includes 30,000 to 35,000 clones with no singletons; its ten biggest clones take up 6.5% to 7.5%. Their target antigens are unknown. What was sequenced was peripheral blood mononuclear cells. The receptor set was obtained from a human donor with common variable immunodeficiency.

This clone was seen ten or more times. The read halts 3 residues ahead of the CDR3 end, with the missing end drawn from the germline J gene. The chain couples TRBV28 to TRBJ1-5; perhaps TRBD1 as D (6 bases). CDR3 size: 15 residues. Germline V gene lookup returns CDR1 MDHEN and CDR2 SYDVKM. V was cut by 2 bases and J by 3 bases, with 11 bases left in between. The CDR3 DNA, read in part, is TGTGCCAGCAGTTTACGGGGGGCGTACAATCAGCCC. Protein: CASSLRGAYNQP. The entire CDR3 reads CASSLRGAYNQPQHF.

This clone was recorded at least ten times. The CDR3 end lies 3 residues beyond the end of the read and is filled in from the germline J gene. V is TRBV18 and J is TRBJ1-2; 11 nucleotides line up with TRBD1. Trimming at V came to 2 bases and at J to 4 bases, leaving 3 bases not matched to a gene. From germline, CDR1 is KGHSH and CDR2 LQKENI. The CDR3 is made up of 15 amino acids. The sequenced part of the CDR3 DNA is TGTGCCAGCTCACCAGGACAGGGGGCTAGCTATGGC. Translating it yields CASSPGQGASYG. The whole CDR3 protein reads CASSPGQGASYGYTF.

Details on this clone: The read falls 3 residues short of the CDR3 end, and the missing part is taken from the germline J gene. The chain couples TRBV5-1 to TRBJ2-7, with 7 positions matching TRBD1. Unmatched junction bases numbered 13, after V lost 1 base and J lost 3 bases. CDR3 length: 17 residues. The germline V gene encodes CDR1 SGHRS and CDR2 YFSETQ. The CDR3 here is CASSLSSGRDSFYEQYF. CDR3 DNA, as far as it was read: TGCGCCAGCAGCTTGAGCTCGGGCCGGGACAGTTTCTACGAG.